This entry features one TCR beta chain sequence. Looked up from germline, CDR1 is SGDLS and CDR2 is YYNGEE. The CDR3 sequence is 14 residues long. V lost 3 bases, J lost 0 bases, and 9 bases lay in between. This sample is part of a study of blood T cell repertoires in COVID-19. The data were produced by immunoSEQ multiplex PCR, yet TCRdb's version contains in-frame clones alone and is incomplete. Altogether almost 350,000 clones are present, roughly 87% being singletons, with the ten largest covering approximately 4.1%. The sequenced sample consisted of peripheral blood. The rearrangement uses TRBV9 and TRBJ1-2, with D perhaps matching TRBD1 (6 bases). The source of this sequence is a woman aged 55-75 years with COVID-19, enrolled during active disease. Here the CDR3 DNA reads TGTGCCAGCAGCGCCCAGGGGACTAACTATGGCTACACCTTC. Translating gives CASSAQGTNYGYTF.